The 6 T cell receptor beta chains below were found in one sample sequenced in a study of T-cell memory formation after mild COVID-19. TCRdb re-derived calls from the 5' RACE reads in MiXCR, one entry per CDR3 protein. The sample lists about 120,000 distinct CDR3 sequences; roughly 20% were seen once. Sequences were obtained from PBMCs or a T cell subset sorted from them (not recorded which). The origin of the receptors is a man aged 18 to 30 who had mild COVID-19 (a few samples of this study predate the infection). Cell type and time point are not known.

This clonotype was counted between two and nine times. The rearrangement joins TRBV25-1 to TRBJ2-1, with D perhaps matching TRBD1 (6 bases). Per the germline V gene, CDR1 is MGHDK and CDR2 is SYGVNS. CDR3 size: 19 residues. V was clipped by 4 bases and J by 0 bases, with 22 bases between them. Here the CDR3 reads CASSAPRGPTPGSYNEQFF. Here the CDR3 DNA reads TGTGCCAGCAGTGCTCCCAGGGGCCCTACCCCAGGCTCCTACAATGAGCAGTTCTTC.

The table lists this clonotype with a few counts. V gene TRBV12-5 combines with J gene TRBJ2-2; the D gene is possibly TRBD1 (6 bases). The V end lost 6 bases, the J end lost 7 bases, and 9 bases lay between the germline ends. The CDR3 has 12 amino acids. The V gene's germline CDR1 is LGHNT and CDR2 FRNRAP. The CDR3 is CASGKDSGELFF. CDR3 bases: TGTGCTAGTGGCAAGGACAGCGGGGAGCTGTTTTTT. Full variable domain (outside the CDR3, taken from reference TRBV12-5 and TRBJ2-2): DARVTQTPRHKVTEMGQEVTMRCQPILGHNTVFWYRQTMMQGLELLAYFRNRAPLDDSGMPKDRFSAEMPDATLATLKIQPSEPRDSAVYFCASGKDSGELFFGEGSRLTVL.

The chain's CDR3 is CSAYRLAARKDTQYF. The CDR3 bases are TGCAGTGCTTACCGACTAGCGGCGAGGAAAGATACGCAGTATTTT. This rearrangement joins TRBV20-1 to TRBJ2-3; 9 bases are a match to TRBD2. The CDR3 contains 15 residues. Per germline, CDR1 DFQATT and CDR2 SNEGSKA (reference sequence). The junction had 11 bases not matched to a gene; V was cut back by 5 bases and J by 5 bases.

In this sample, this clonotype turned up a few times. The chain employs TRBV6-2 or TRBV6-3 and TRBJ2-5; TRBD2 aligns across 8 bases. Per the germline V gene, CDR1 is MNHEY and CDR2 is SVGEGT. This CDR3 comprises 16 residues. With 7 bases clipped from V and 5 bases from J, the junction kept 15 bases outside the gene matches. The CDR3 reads CASKSGGRVSMETQYF. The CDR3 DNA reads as TGTGCCAGCAAGTCGGGGGGGAGGGTTTCGATGGAGACCCAGTACTTC.

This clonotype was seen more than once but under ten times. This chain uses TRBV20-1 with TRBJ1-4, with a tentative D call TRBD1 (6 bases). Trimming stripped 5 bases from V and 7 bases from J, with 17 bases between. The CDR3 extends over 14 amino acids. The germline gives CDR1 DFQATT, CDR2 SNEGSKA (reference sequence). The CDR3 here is CSAPLQGTGEKLFF. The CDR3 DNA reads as TGCAGTGCTCCATTACAGGGAACTGGTGAAAAACTGTTTTTT.

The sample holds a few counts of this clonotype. Here the CDR3 DNA reads TGTGCCAGCAGTTTTGCGGGGGGGCCCCACGAGCAGTACTTC. Encoded protein: CASSFAGGPHEQYF. The chain uses TRBV7-2 and TRBJ2-7; 9 bases align to TRBD2. Unmatched junction bases numbered 8, after V lost 6 bases and J lost 5 bases. Germline CDR1 is SGHTA and CDR2 is FQGNSA. This CDR3 is 14 amino acids long.